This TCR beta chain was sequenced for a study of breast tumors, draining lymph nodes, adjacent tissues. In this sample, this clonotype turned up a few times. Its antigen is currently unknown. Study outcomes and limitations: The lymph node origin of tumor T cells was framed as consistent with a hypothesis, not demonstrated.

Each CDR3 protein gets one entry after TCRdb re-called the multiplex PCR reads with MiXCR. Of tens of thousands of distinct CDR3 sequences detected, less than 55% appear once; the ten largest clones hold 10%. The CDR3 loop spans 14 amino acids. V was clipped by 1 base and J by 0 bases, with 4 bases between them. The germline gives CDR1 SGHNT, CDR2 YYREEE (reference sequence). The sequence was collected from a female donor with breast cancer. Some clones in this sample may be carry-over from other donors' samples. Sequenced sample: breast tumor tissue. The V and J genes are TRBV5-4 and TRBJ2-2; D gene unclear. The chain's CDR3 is CASSLSSNTGELFF. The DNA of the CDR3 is TGTGCCAGCAGCTTGTCCTCGAACACCGGGGAGCTGTTTTTT.